The clone carrying this T cell receptor beta chain occurred a few times. This sample was taken from a study of spatial heterogeneity in lung cancer. Per germline, CDR1 SGHTA and CDR2 FQGTGA. V was clipped by 5 bases and J by 5 bases; unmatched bases: 4. The CDR3 has 13 residues. Specified time point: sample taken at primary tumor resection. 55 to 80 TRACERx patients with early, untreated non-small cell lung cancer donated samples. Unsorted whole RNA from tumor, nontumor lung or frozen PBMC underwent sequencing. Every molecule of TCR cDNA had its own unique molecular identifier. TCRdb reprocessed the 5' RACE reads via MiXCR and lists one record per CDR3 protein. The sample lists more than 60,000 distinct CDR3 sequences; roughly 6.4% were seen once.

The chain couples TRBV7-3 to TRBJ2-7; TRBD1 matches at 9 bases. This sample comprised PBMCs, obtained at surgery. The TCR originated in a female donor with early-stage non-small cell lung cancer. The CDR3 DNA reads as TGTGCCAGCAGCGCACAGGGGGCCCACGAGCAGTACTTC. Its protein product is CASSAQGAHEQYF.